A single sample is the source of the 20 T cell receptor beta chains below, sequenced in a study of Ad26.COV2.S vaccination and SARS-CoV-2 variants. Here immunoSEQ multiplex PCR was the method, and the copy in TCRdb shows in-frame clones only, minus some. In the table there are 200,000 to 300,000 clones, roughly 90% of which are singletons. Treatment here: about 20 received Ad26.COV2.S at low or high dose, single or two shots; roughly five received placebo; per-sample allocation not given. At day 63 after the first vaccine or placebo injection, samples were drawn. The material was peripheral blood, obtained in a trial of Ad26.COV2.S vaccine versus placebo. The receptor source for this set is a person aged 18-60 years who received the Ad26.COV2.S COVID-19 vaccine or a placebo.

This chain links TRBV28 with TRBJ1-4, with TRBD1 identical over 8 bases. J was trimmed by 7 bases and V by 3 bases; bases with no gene match: 7. Germline CDR1 and CDR2: MDHEN and SYDVKM. CDR3 length: 15 residues. CDR3 loop: CASSFLAGGFEKLFF. The CDR3 DNA reads TGTGCCAGCAGTTTTCTGGCAGGGGGCTTTGAAAAACTGTTTTTT.

This chain uses TRBV5-1 with TRBJ2-2; a weak D match, TRBD1 (5 bases). V was clipped by 4 bases and J by 3 bases, with 13 bases between them. Germline loops: CDR1 SGHRS, CDR2 YFSETQ. The CDR3 totals 15 residues. CDR3: CASSVVQGYTGELFF. CDR3 coding DNA: TGCGCCAGCAGCGTGGTTCAGGGATACACCGGGGAGCTGTTTTTT. The full variable domain, its missing parts supplied by reference TRBV5-1 and TRBJ2-2, is KAGVTQTPRYLIKTRGQQVTLSCSPISGHRSVSWYQQTPGQGLQFLFEYFSETQRNKGNFPGRFSGRQFSNSRSEMNVSTLELGDSALYLCASSVVQGYTGELFFGEGSRLTVL.

CDR3 sequence: CASSDGTSGGLLEETQYF. DNA of the CDR3: TGTGCCAGCAGCGACGGGACTAGCGGGGGGTTATTGGAGGAGACCCAGTACTTC. V is TRBV9 and J is TRBJ2-5, with 15 bases matching TRBD2. Germline V lookup: CDR1 SGDLS, CDR2 YYNGEE. This CDR3 spans 18 amino acids. The V segment lost 3 bases and the J segment 5 bases; nucleotides outside the gene matches: 11.

The chain has TRBV6-1 and TRBJ2-1; 8 bases match TRBD2. V dropped 3 bases and J dropped 13; count of bases not matched to a gene: 8. The CDR3 runs 13 residues. Germline values: CDR1 MNHNS, CDR2 SASEGT. CDR3: CASSESAGGGQFF. In nucleotides, the CDR3 is TGTGCCAGCAGTGAGTCGGCGGGAGGTGGTCAGTTCTTC.

The chain couples TRBV7-9 to TRBJ1-2; D ambiguous. The CDR3 covers 14 residues. V lost 1 base to trimming and J lost 4 bases, with 10 bases between them. The germline V gene encodes CDR1 SEHNR and CDR2 FQNEAQ (reference sequence). CDR3 DNA sequence: TGTGCCAGCAGCTTAGATCCCCGACTCTATGGCTACACCTTC. It codes for CASSLDPRLYGYTF.

A few counts support this clone. This chain connects TRBV7-3 to TRBJ2-3, with a possible D match to TRBD1 (6 bases). Per germline, CDR1 SGHTA and CDR2 FQGTGA. CDR3 length: 13 amino acids. Trimming took 2 bases from V and 9 from J, leaving 12 bases between them. CDR3 DNA: TGTGCCAGCAGCTTAGATGAAGGGGGAACGCAGTATTTT. The encoded protein is CASSLDEGGTQYF.

The chain uses TRBV6-5 and TRBJ1-2; D unclear. From germline, CDR1 is MNHEY and CDR2 SVGAGI. Trimming left V 5 bases short and J 4 bases short, with 8 bases between. The CDR3 is 12 residues long. For the CDR3, the DNA is TGTGCCAGCAGTCCCCGACGCTATGGCTACACCTTC. Encoded protein: CASSPRRYGYTF.

The rearrangement links TRBV7-2 to TRBJ2-2, with TRBD2 matching over 9 bases. There are 17 residues in the CDR3. Germline CDR1 SGHTA, CDR2 FQGNSA. V was clipped by 2 bases and J by 2 bases; unmatched bases: 6. CDR3 sequence: CASSLRASGANTGELFF. The CDR3 coding sequence is TGTGCCAGCAGCTTACGGGCTAGCGGGGCTAACACCGGGGAGCTGTTTTTT.

The chain's CDR3 is CAWSLQGRSYNSPLHF. As DNA, the CDR3 is TGTGCCTGGTCACTACAGGGAAGATCCTATAATTCACCCCTCCACTTT. The chain uses TRBV30 and TRBJ1-6, with TRBD1 as a possible D gene (6 bases). Germline CDR1 and CDR2: GTSNPN and SVGIG (reference sequence). The CDR3 is 16 amino acids. Trimming removed 5 bases from V and 1 base from J, with 15 bases in between. Together with reference TRBV30 and TRBJ1-6, the CDR3 gives the full variable domain: SQTIHQWPATLVQPVGSPLSLECTVEGTSNPNLYWYRQAAGRGLQLLFYSVGIGQISSEVPQNLSASRPQDRQFILSSKKLLLSDSGFYLCAWSLQGRSYNSPLHFGNGTRLTVT.

J is TRBJ1-1 and V is TRBV19; D gene ambiguous. Looked up from germline, CDR1 is LNHDA and CDR2 is SQIVND (reference sequence). The CDR3 covers 15 residues. V lost 2 bases and J 7 bases, leaving 17 bases between the germline ends. The CDR3 nucleotides read TGTGCCAGTAGTATATCAGCAACGATACTAGTTGAAGCTTTCTTT. Translation gives CASSISATILVEAFF.

CDR3 in amino acids: CASSVSGGRLVETQYF. DNA for the CDR3: TGTGCCAGCAGTGTCAGTGGCGGGAGATTAGTAGAGACCCAGTACTTC. The chain couples TRBV28 to TRBJ2-5; 7 nucleotides agree with TRBD2. CDR3 length: 16 residues. Trimming cost V 5 bases and J 4 bases; bases outside gene matches: 13. CDR1 and CDR2 (germline): MDHEN, SYDVKM.

The chain has TRBV19 and TRBJ2-5; 14 bases line up with TRBD2. Germline CDR1 reads LNHDA; CDR2 reads SQIVND (reference sequence). This CDR3 is built from 17 residues. V lost 3 bases to trimming and J lost 4 bases; unmatched junction nucleotides: 7. The CDR3 spells CASSILPTSGRGETQYF. DNA for the CDR3: TGTGCCAGTAGTATCTTACCGACTAGCGGGAGGGGAGAGACCCAGTACTTC. Using reference TRBV19 and TRBJ2-5 for the parts outside the CDR3, the full variable domain is DGGITQSPKYLFRKEGQNVTLSCEQNLNHDAMYWYRQDPGQGLRLIYYSQIVNDFQKGDIAEGYSVSREKKESFPLTVTSAQKNPTAFYLCASSILPTSGRGETQYFGPGTRLLVL.

The chain employs TRBV28 and TRBJ2-7; no firm D call. Germline V gene data show CDR1 as MDHEN and CDR2 as SYDVKM. CDR3 length equals 14 residues. V was pared by 4 bases and J by 2 bases, with 12 bases between. CDR3 protein: CASSWATVPYEQYF. As DNA, the CDR3 is TGTGCCAGCAGTTGGGCCACAGTTCCCTACGAGCAGTACTTC.

This clone was seen only once. The chain joins TRBV5-3 to TRBJ1-3; D might be TRBD1 (5 bases). TRBV5-3 belongs to the ORF category, with a function that is uncertain. With 4 bases removed from V and 1 base from J, the gap between germline ends came to 24 bases. The CDR3 runs to 19 residues. CDR3 DNA: TGTGCCAGAAGCCCCGACCAGGGAACCCACCCTAATTCTGGAAACACCATATATTTT. Amino acids: CARSPDQGTHPNSGNTIYF.

The chain is built from TRBV7-8 and TRBJ1-1, with a weak D call TRBD1 (5 bases). This CDR3 has 15 amino acids. Trimming took off 1 base at V and 2 bases at J, with 11 bases between the two ends. CDR1 SGHVS and CDR2 FQNEAQ come from the germline V gene. DNA of the CDR3: TGTGCCAGCAGCTTAGTAGGGCAGGGTAACACTGAAGCTTTCTTT. Amino acid sequence: CASSLVGQGNTEAFF. Full variable domain (rest looked up from reference TRBV7-8 and TRBJ1-1): GAGVSQSPRYKVAKRGQDVALRCDPISGHVSLFWYQQALGQGPEFLTYFQNEAQLDKSGLPSDRFFAERPEGSVSTLKIQRTQQEDSAVYLCASSLVGQGNTEAFFGQGTRLTVV.

The chain employs TRBV7-2 and TRBJ2-7, with TRBD2 matching 8 bases. Germline V gene lookup returns CDR1 SGHTA and CDR2 FQGNSA. The J segment lost 3 bases and the V segment lost 4 bases, leaving 8 bases of the junction unmatched. This CDR3 contains 15 residues. Here the CDR3 reads CASSSSSGRRYEQYF. Here the CDR3 DNA reads TGTGCCAGCAGCTCCTCAAGCGGGAGACGCTACGAGCAGTACTTC.

V usage is TRBV7-3 and J usage is TRBJ2-3; TRBD1 or TRBD2 may be the D gene (5 bases each). The V gene lost 0 bases and the J gene lost 4 bases, with 8 bases spanning the gap. The CDR3 loop spans 14 amino acids. In germline, CDR1 is SGHTA, CDR2 FQGTGA. The CDR3 nucleotides read TGTGCCAGCAGCTTAACTGGGACGGCAGATACGCAGTATTTT. This encodes CASSLTGTADTQYF.

The V gene is TRBV5-1, the J gene TRBJ2-1; 13 bases are shared with TRBD2. CDR1 SGHRS and CDR2 YFSETQ come from the germline V gene. The V and J ends lost 3 bases and 0 bases, in that order; junction bases with no gene match: 6. The CDR3 has 18 amino acids. In nucleotides, the CDR3 is TGCGCCAGCAGCTCCGGGACTAGCGGGGTAATCTCCTACAATGAGCAGTTCTTC. Residues: CASSSGTSGVISYNEQFF.

The chain has TRBV6-2 or TRBV6-3 and TRBJ2-7; 7 positions agree with TRBD1. In germline, CDR1 is MNHEY, CDR2 SVGEGT. This CDR3 spans 14 amino acids. Trimming took 5 bases from V and 3 from J; bases not matched to a gene: 7. The CDR3 sequence is CASSNPGQLYEQYF. The CDR3 DNA sequence: TGTGCCAGCAGTAATCCGGGACAGCTCTACGAGCAGTACTTC.

The V call is TRBV18, the J call TRBJ2-5; D ambiguous. The V gene's germline CDR1 is KGHSH and CDR2 LQKENI. V was pared by 5 bases and J by 0 bases, with 13 bases between. The CDR3 is made up of 15 amino acids. The CDR3 spells CASSKIGHDQETQYF. The CDR3 bases are TGTGCCAGCTCAAAAATCGGGCATGACCAAGAGACCCAGTACTTC.